The present T cell receptor beta chain was sequenced within a study of blood T cell repertoires in COVID-19. Study-level information: The analysed material was cDNA or gDNA that came from T cells, B-cell-depleted T cells, or PBMCs.

Germline trimming cut 3 bases from V and 5 bases from J; bases unmatched to any gene: 4. This CDR3 spans 14 amino acids. The germline V gene has CDR1 SGHTA and CDR2 FQGNSA. This clone was recorded only once. Clones were sequenced by immunoSEQ multiplex PCR, and TCRdb holds only the in-frame ones, with some missing. The sample records approximately 27,000 clones, approximately 89% being singletons. The V call is TRBV7-2, the J call TRBJ2-5, with 9 bases identical to TRBD1. The sequenced material came from peripheral blood. The receptor comes from a human donor with acute or convalescent COVID-19. The donor label of this sample is uncertain. CDR3 bases: TGTGCCAGCAGCTTGGGACAGGGCCCCGAGACCCAGTACTTC. This sequence encodes CASSLGQGPETQYF.